These 7 T cell receptor beta chains were sequenced from one sample in a study of blood T cells in healthy people across ages. Primers used in a second PCR of about 7 to 12 cycles were a sample-barcoded 5' primer and a J-beta primer mix. TCRdb reprocessed the 5' RACE reads via MiXCR and lists one record per CDR3 protein. Here the sample spans some 1.5 million distinct CDR3 sequences, 40% to 45% being singletons. Input material: blood. These receptors were taken from a young woman in good health.

The rearrangement links TRBV6-1 to TRBJ2-5, with 14 bases aligning to TRBD2. This CDR3 contains 17 residues. V lost 5 bases to trimming and J lost 5 bases; unmatched junction nucleotides: 10. Germline V gene data show CDR1 as MNHNS and CDR2 as SASEGT. Here the CDR3 DNA reads TGTGCCAGCAGTCCCGGACTAGCGGGGGGAAGATGGGAGACCCAGTACTTC. Translated, it gives CASSPGLAGGRWETQYF.

A remark on this clonotype: One base away lies a much larger clone, so this may be a sequencing read error. V gene TRBV7-9 combines with J gene TRBJ1-5; D is possibly TRBD1 (5 bases). Germline V gives CDR1 SEHNR, CDR2 FQNEAQ (reference sequence). This CDR3 region has 13 residues. Deletions cut 2 bases from V and 5 bases from J, with 7 bases between. The CDR3 DNA follows: TGTGCCAGCAGCTTAATAGGGGATCAGCCCCAGCATTTT. As protein: CASSLIGDQPQHF. Full variable domain (missing parts from reference TRBV7-9 and TRBJ1-5): DTGVSQNPRHKITKRGQNVTFRCDPISEHNRLYWYRQTLGQGPEFLTYFQNEAQLEKSRLLSDRFSAERPKGSFSTLEIQRTEQGDSAMYLCASSLIGDQPQHFGDGTRLSIL.

V usage is TRBV4-3 and J usage is TRBJ2-5, with D perhaps TRBD2 (5 bases). Trimming removed 0 bases from V and 5 bases from J, with 10 bases in between. CDR1 and CDR2 (germline): LGHNA, YSLEER. This CDR3 is built from 14 residues. CDR3 coding DNA: TGCGCCAGCAGCCAAGAAGCTAGCATGGAGACCCAGTACTTC. It yields the protein CASSQEASMETQYF.

This clonotype showed up just a few times. This chain joins TRBV5-1 and TRBJ1-1; D is perhaps TRBD1 (5 bases). Looked up from germline, CDR1 is SGHRS and CDR2 is YFSETQ. This CDR3 spans 13 amino acids. The V end was cut by 7 bases, the J end by 1 base, with 11 bases between. The CDR3 loop reads CASAQQENTEAFF. The CDR3 DNA reads as TGCGCCAGCGCCCAACAGGAGAACACTGAAGCTTTCTTT.

The table lists this clonotype with a count of one. The junction shows a germline mismatch at one end, possibly a read error. The rearrangement joins TRBV5-1 to TRBJ2-7; the match to TRBD2 covers 10 bases. CDR1 is SGHRS, CDR2 YFSETQ, per germline. This CDR3 region has 17 residues. DNA of the CDR3: TGCGCCAGCAGCCTGGGATCTAGCGGGAGAGTTTCCTACGGGCAGTACTTC. The encoded protein is CASSLGSSGRVSYGQYF.

V is TRBV7-2 and J is TRBJ2-7, with 11 nucleotides matching TRBD2. CDR3 length equals 15 residues. J gave up 3 bases and V 1 base, and 2 bases lay outside the gene matches. From germline, CDR1 is SGHTA and CDR2 FQGNSA. The CDR3, as DNA: TGTGCCAGCAGCTTAGAACTAGCGGGGGACTACGAGCAGTACTTC. This sequence encodes CASSLELAGDYEQYF.

The rearrangement joins TRBV14 to TRBJ2-1; D uncertain. CDR3 size: 14 residues. The V end was cut by 2 bases, the J end by 1 base, with 6 bases between. Looked up from germline, CDR1 is SGHDN and CDR2 is FVKESK. The CDR3, as DNA: TGTGCCAGCAGCCAACTAGTTTCCTACAATGAGCAGTTCTTC. Its translation is CASSQLVSYNEQFF.